Presented here are 29 T cell receptor beta chains from one specimen sequenced in a study of identical twins (dated by TCRdb to about 2016). Receptor libraries were prepared by 5' RACE. The sequencer listed for this sample is Illumina HiSeq 2000. TCRdb itself trimmed the public reads at Q25 with fastp, ran MiXCR and retained productive beta chains. When rows share a CDR3 protein, they turn into one entry using the most common DNA and genes. The sample table shows hundreds of thousands of distinct CDR3 sequences, and about 7.1% are seen once. 1.6% of the sample comes from the top ten. The same specimen was also included in a second study, on yellow fever vaccine responses in identical twins.

Sequencing input: PBMCs. These receptors were collected from a woman aged 18-29 years in good health.

This chain connects TRBV20-1 to TRBJ2-7, with D uncertain. The CDR3 consists of 13 residues. Trimming removed 0 bases from V and 1 base from J, with 7 bases in between. Germline values: CDR1 DFQATT, CDR2 SNEGSKA (reference sequence). CDR3 amino acids: CSARDKASYEQYF. DNA for the CDR3: TGCAGTGCTAGAGATAAGGCTTCCTACGAGCAGTACTTC.

This rearrangement joins TRBV20-1 to TRBJ1-6; tentative D call: TRBD1 (6 bases). Trimming removed 0 bases from V and 6 bases from J, with 12 bases in between. The length of the CDR3 is 15 residues. Germline V CDR1 and CDR2: DFQATT, SNEGSKA (reference sequence). CDR3 DNA: TGCAGTGCTAGAGACACGGGACAAATTAATTCACCCCTCCACTTT. Its protein is CSARDTGQINSPLHF.

A few counts support this clonotype. The chain employs TRBV4-2 and TRBJ2-5; D remains ambiguous. The germline V gene encodes CDR1 LGHNA and CDR2 YNFKEQ. With 1 base removed from V and 4 bases from J, the gap between germline ends came to 13 bases. The CDR3 loop spans 15 amino acids. The CDR3 here is CASSQVWPALETQYF. CDR3 in DNA: TGTGCCAGCAGCCAAGTCTGGCCGGCGTTAGAGACCCAGTACTTC.

This clonotype was seen ten or more times. The chain is built from TRBV5-1 and TRBJ2-7; perhaps TRBD2 as D (6 bases). CDR3 length: 15 residues. Germline values: CDR1 SGHRS, CDR2 YFSETQ. The germline V and J ends were trimmed by 2 bases and 1 base, with 13 bases remaining between them. The CDR3, as DNA: TGCGCCAGCAGCTTCGTGGGAGGCACATCCTACGAGCAGTACTTC. Its translation: CASSFVGGTSYEQYF.

This clonotype was found many times. The chain is built from TRBV6-5 and TRBJ1-5; TRBD1 agrees at 7 bases. This CDR3 has 15 amino acids. Germline CDR1 MNHEY, CDR2 SVGAGI. V lost 2 bases to trimming and J lost 7 bases; unmatched junction nucleotides: 8. In nucleotides, the CDR3 is TGTGCCAGCAGTTACGCCGGACAGGTGGTGCAGCCCCAGCATTTT. Translating it yields CASSYAGQVVQPQHF.

The rearrangement uses TRBV5-1 and TRBJ2-1; unclear D gene. The CDR3 consists of 15 residues. V was clipped by 3 bases and J by 3 bases, with 13 bases between them. Germline assignment: CDR1 SGHRS and CDR2 YFSETQ. The CDR3 region is CASSYDPRGYNEQFF. In nucleotides, the CDR3 is TGCGCCAGCAGCTATGACCCTAGAGGCTACAATGAGCAGTTCTTC.

This clonotype was observed many times. The chain joins TRBV29-1 to TRBJ2-2; no reliable D call. The CDR3 spans 14 residues. Germline V gives CDR1 SQVTM, CDR2 ANQGSEA. The V end was cut by 0 bases, the J end by 3 bases, with 8 bases between. The CDR3 region is CSVEDGVHTGELFF. CDR3 in DNA: TGCAGCGTTGAAGATGGTGTGCACACCGGGGAGCTGTTTTTT.

This clonotype was detected many times. This chain joins TRBV4-1 and TRBJ2-1, with D possibly being TRBD1 or TRBD2 (5 bases each). V lost 1 base, J lost 2 bases, and 9 bases lay in between. Germline values: CDR1 MGHRA, CDR2 YSYEKL. The CDR3 contains 15 residues. Written as DNA, the CDR3 is TGCGCCAGCAGCCAAGTTCGAGGGGCCTACAATGAGCAGTTCTTC. It codes for CASSQVRGAYNEQFF.

In this sample, this clonotype turned up many times. The V call is TRBV12-3 or TRBV12-4, the J call TRBJ2-2, with D uncertain. Trimming left V 7 bases short and J 3 bases short, with 15 bases between. This CDR3 spans 15 amino acids. The CDR3 region has the DNA TGTGCCAGCACCGATATTGGACGGTACACCGGGGAGCTGTTTTTT. As protein: CASTDIGRYTGELFF.

The chain carries TRBV25-1 and TRBJ2-5; D may be TRBD2 (5 bases). The germline CDR1 and CDR2 sequences are MGHDK and SYGVNS. Trimming cost V 5 bases and J 5 bases, with 15 bases left between them. The CDR3 runs to 14 residues. CDR3 residues: CASSISGSRETQYF. In DNA form, the CDR3 reads TGTGCCAGCAGTATAAGCGGAAGCCGGGAGACCCAGTACTTC.

V gene TRBV20-1 combines with J gene TRBJ2-1, with 8 bases that match TRBD2. CDR3 length: 17 amino acids. V lost 4 bases to trimming and J lost 4 bases; unmatched junction nucleotides: 15. CDR1 is DFQATT and CDR2 is SNEGSKA in the germline V gene (reference sequence). CDR3 sequence reads: CSAILPGLGGPYNEQFF. The CDR3 bases are TGCAGTGCTATTCTTCCGGGACTAGGCGGTCCGTACAATGAGCAGTTCTTC.

This clonotype was observed a few times. This rearrangement joins TRBV3-1 to TRBJ2-5; D is unclear. CDR3 length equals 15 residues. Germline CDR1 is LGHDT and CDR2 is YNNKEL (reference sequence). Deletions cut 0 bases from V and 0 bases from J, with 8 bases between. In DNA, the CDR3 is TGTGCCAGCAGCCAAGACGTGGCCTACCAAGAGACCCAGTACTTC. This encodes CASSQDVAYQETQYF.

This clonotype was counted a few times. The chain uses TRBV18 and TRBJ2-1, with D uncertain. CDR1 is KGHSH and CDR2 is LQKENI in the germline V gene. The CDR3 sequence is 16 residues long. V dropped 0 bases and J dropped 2 bases, with 11 bases sitting between them. The CDR3 here is CASSPPRNIAYNEQFF. CDR3 sequence (DNA): TGTGCCAGCTCACCACCCCGCAATATCGCCTACAATGAGCAGTTCTTC.

This chain uses TRBV19 with TRBJ1-5; tentative D call: TRBD1 (5 bases). This CDR3 contains 13 residues. V was trimmed by 7 bases and J by 3 bases, leaving 10 bases between them. Looked up from germline, CDR1 is LNHDA and CDR2 is SQIVND (reference sequence). This CDR3 reads CASTGRINQPQHF. Here the CDR3 DNA reads TGTGCCAGTACGGGACGGATCAATCAGCCCCAGCATTTT.

This clonotype turned up a few times. The chain joins TRBV27 to TRBJ2-6; D uncertain. In germline, CDR1 is MNHEY, CDR2 SMNVEV (reference sequence). The CDR3 has 15 residues. V dropped 0 bases and J dropped 0 bases, with 3 bases sitting between them. For the CDR3, the DNA is TGTGCCAGCAGTTTATCCGTCTCTGGGGCCAACGTCCTGACTTTC. It encodes CASSLSVSGANVLTF. The full variable domain, in which reference TRBV27 and TRBJ2-6 provide the parts outside the CDR3, is EAQVTQNPRYLITVTGKKLTVTCSQNMNHEYMSWYRQDPGLGLRQIYYSMNVEVTDKGDVPEGYKVSRKEKRNFPLILESPSPNQTSLYFCASSLSVSGANVLTFGAGSRLTVL.

The table lists this clonotype with many counts. The CDR3 sequence is CASSLAGPTGELFF. In nucleotides, the CDR3 is TGTGCCAGCAGCTTGGCCGGGCCGACCGGGGAGCTGTTTTTT. The chain employs TRBV5-6 and TRBJ2-2; no clear D. Germline CDR1 is SGHDT and CDR2 is YYEEEE. Trimming shortened V by 0 bases and J by 5 bases, and 8 bases separated the two germline ends. The CDR3 consists of 14 residues.

The chain carries TRBV2 and TRBJ1-2; no firm D call. Germline loops: CDR1 SNHLY, CDR2 FYNNEI. Trimming cost V 3 bases and J 7 bases, with 12 bases left between them. The CDR3 is 13 residues long. The CDR3 sequence: CASSDVRDFGYTF. CDR3 coding DNA: TGTGCCAGCAGTGACGTCAGAGATTTTGGCTACACCTTC.

The sample holds many counts of this clonotype. The rearrangement joins TRBV3-1 to TRBJ2-2; D not resolved. Deletions cut 1 base from V and 7 bases from J, with 4 bases between. CDR1 is LGHDT, CDR2 YNNKEL, per germline (reference sequence). The length of the CDR3 is 12 residues. CDR3 protein: CASSQVGGELFF. For the CDR3, the DNA is TGTGCCAGCAGCCAAGTTGGCGGGGAGCTGTTTTTT.

The chain uses TRBV6-1 and TRBJ1-1; TRBD1 matches at 9 bases. There are 13 residues in the CDR3. V shed 8 bases and J 3 bases; nucleotides not matched to a gene: 4. Germline CDR1 is MNHNS and CDR2 is SASEGT. CDR3 bases: TGTGCCAGCGCGGGACAGGGTGACACTGAAGCTTTCTTT. It specifies CASAGQGDTEAFF.

This clonotype was seen ten or more times. The gene calls are TRBV29-1 and TRBJ2-5; D unresolved. The length of the CDR3 is 13 residues. V shed 3 bases and J shed 9 bases, with 17 bases lying between them. CDR1 and CDR2 (germline): SQVTM, ANQGSEA. The CDR3: CSVDQSASVAQYF. CDR3 nucleotide sequence: TGCAGCGTTGATCAATCAGCGTCAGTGGCCCAGTACTTC.

In its sample, this clonotype was seen a few times. This chain connects TRBV7-9 to TRBJ1-1; the D is unclear. V dropped 2 bases and J dropped 1 base, with 8 bases sitting between them. This CDR3 spans 14 amino acids. Germline CDR1 and CDR2: SEHNR and FQNEAQ (reference sequence). Here the CDR3 reads CASSLLAKNTEAFF. CDR3 nucleotides: TGTGCCAGCAGCTTACTAGCCAAGAACACTGAAGCTTTCTTT.

This chain uses TRBV5-5 with TRBJ2-1; D is undetermined. V was pared by 2 bases and J by 4 bases, with 10 bases between. Germline assignment: CDR1 SGHKS and CDR2 YYEKEE (reference sequence). The CDR3 consists of 14 residues. In nucleotides, the CDR3 is TGTGCCAGCAGCTTTGGAGAAGGGTACAATGAGCAGTTCTTC. This codes for CASSFGEGYNEQFF.

A few counts support this clonotype. The chain carries TRBV7-2 and TRBJ2-7; TRBD1 matches at 10 bases. The CDR3 has 17 amino acids. Germline V gene data show CDR1 as SGHTA and CDR2 as FQGNSA. The J segment lost 0 bases and the V segment lost 2 bases, leaving 7 bases of the junction unmatched. For the CDR3, the DNA is TGTGCCAGCAGCTTACCACTGGGACAGGGGTCCTCCTACGAGCAGTACTTC. It encodes CASSLPLGQGSSYEQYF.

The chain is built from TRBV7-8 and TRBJ1-6; D gene unclear. Per germline, CDR1 SGHVS and CDR2 FQNEAQ. The CDR3 has 14 amino acids. Trimming stripped 1 base from V and 7 bases from J, with 8 bases between. The CDR3 region has the DNA TGTGCCAGCAGCTTAGAACTCGGGAATTCACCCCTCCACTTT. As protein: CASSLELGNSPLHF.

The rearrangement joins TRBV4-1 to TRBJ2-7; 10 bases agree with TRBD2. The germline V gene has CDR1 MGHRA and CDR2 YSYEKL. CDR3 length: 15 residues. Trimming removed 4 bases from V and 5 bases from J; junction bases left unmatched: 8. As DNA, the CDR3 is TGCGCCAGCAGCCTTCGGACTAGCGGAGGGGACGAGCAGTACTTC. It specifies CASSLRTSGGDEQYF.

Many counts were recorded for this clonotype. The DNA of the CDR3 is TGTGCCACCAGTGTGCGGGGGACGGGCACAGATACGCAGTATTTT. It specifies CATSVRGTGTDTQYF. The J gene is TRBJ2-3, the V gene TRBV24-1; 7 bases fit TRBD2. The germline gives CDR1 KGHDR, CDR2 SFDVKD. J gave up 1 base and V 5 bases, and 5 bases lay outside the gene matches. The CDR3 loop spans 15 amino acids.

This clonotype was counted ten times or more. The rearrangement links TRBV28 to TRBJ2-1, with a possible D match to TRBD1 (9 bases). V lost 7 bases and J lost 2, with 18 bases in between. The CDR3 length is 16 residues. Germline lookup yields CDR1 MDHEN and CDR2 SYDVKM. CDR3 sequence: CASTPGGTGTYNEQFF. The CDR3 DNA sequence: TGTGCCAGCACCCCGGGGGGGACAGGGACCTACAATGAGCAGTTCTTC.

This chain joins TRBV5-1 and TRBJ2-5; TRBD2 matches at 7 bases. In germline, CDR1 is SGHRS, CDR2 YFSETQ. The ends lost 0 bases at V and 1 base at J; junction bases unmatched: 3. The CDR3 covers 15 residues. This CDR3 is CASSLGGTIQETQYF. CDR3 coding DNA: TGCGCCAGCAGCTTGGGGGGGACTATCCAAGAGACCCAGTACTTC.

This clonotype was recorded many times. J is TRBJ2-2 and V is TRBV20-1; no firm D call. The length of the CDR3 is 16 residues. From germline, CDR1 is DFQATT and CDR2 SNEGSKA (reference sequence). Trimming removed 0 bases from V and 2 bases from J, with 13 bases in between. In DNA, the CDR3 is TGCAGTGCTAGAGATGGCCGACAACTCAACACCGGGGAGCTGTTTTTT. It yields the protein CSARDGRQLNTGELFF.